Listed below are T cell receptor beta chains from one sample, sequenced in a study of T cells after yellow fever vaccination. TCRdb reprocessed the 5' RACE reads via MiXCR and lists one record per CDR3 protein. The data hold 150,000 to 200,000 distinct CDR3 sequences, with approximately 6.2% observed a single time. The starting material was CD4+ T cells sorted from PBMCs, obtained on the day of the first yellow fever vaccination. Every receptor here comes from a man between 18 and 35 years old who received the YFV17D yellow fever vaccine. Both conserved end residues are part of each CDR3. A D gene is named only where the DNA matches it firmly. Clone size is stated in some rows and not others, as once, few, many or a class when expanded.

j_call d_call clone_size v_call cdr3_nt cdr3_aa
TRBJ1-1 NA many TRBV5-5 TGTGCCAGCAGCTCTACCTTCGGGTACACTGAAGCTTTCTTT CASSSTFGYTEAFF
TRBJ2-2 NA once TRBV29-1 TGCAGCGTTCCCGAGAACACCGGGGAGCTGTTTTTT CSVPENTGELFF
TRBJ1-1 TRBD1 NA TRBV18 TGTGCCAGCTCACCTACCACAGGGGCGAACACTGAAGCTTTCTTT CASSPTTGANTEAFF
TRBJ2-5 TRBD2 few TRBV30 TGTGCCTCTTTCCTTCGGGGGGGTCAAGAGACCCAGTACTTC CASFLRGGQETQYF
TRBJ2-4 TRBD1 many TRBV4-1 TGCGCCAGCAGCCATGTCACAGGGGGCGAAGGGGCCAAAAACATTCAGTACTTC CASSHVTGGEGAKNIQYF
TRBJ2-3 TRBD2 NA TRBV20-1 TGCAGTGCTAGAGAAATCAGCGGGGGATACACAGATACGCAGGATTTT CSAREISGGYTDTQDF
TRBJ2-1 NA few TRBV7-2 NA CASSFAPAWTGRNEQFF
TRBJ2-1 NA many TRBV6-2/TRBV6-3 TGTGCCAGCAGGGGAGCCCAGCAGTTCTTC CASRGAQQFF
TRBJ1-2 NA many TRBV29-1 TGCAGCGTTGAAGATCTGGGAGTAGTCGCCTTTAACTATGGCTACACCTTC CSVEDLGVVAFNYGYTF
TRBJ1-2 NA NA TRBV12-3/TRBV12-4 TGTGCCAGCAGTCCCCACAGACGGAACTATGGCTACACCTTC CASSPHRRNYGYTF
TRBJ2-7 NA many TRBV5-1 TGCGCCAGCAGCTTGGGACCCACGCGGGAGCAGTACTTC CASSLGPTREQYF
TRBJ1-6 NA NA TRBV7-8 TGTGCCAGCAGCGCGCACAGGATCGGAGGGAATTCACCCCTCCACTTT CASSAHRIGGNSPLHF
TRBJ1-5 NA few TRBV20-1 TGCAGTGCTAGAGGGGCGGCTCAGCCCCAGCATTTT CSARGAAQPQHF
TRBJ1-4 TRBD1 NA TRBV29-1 TGCAGCGGTGGCTCAGGGGGAGCGGGTGAAAAACTGTTTTTT CSGGSGGAGEKLFF
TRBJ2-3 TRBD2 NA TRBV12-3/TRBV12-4 TGTGCCAGCAGTTCCAGGGGACTCTTGCGGGGGGCGAACACAGATACGCAGTATTTT CASSSRGLLRGANTDTQYF
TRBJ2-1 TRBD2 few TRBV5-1 TGCGCCAGCAGCATACTAGCGGGGGCTGGAAATGAGCAGTTCTTC CASSILAGAGNEQFF
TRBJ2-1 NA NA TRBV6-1 TGTGCCAGCAGGACCGGGACCCAACCCTACAATGAGCAGTTCTTC CASRTGTQPYNEQFF
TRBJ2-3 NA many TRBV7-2 TGTGCCAGCAGCTCACAGATCACAGATACGCAGTATTTT CASSSQITDTQYF
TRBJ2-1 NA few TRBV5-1 TGCGCCAGCAGTCCCGACAGGGAGCAGTTCTTC CASSPDREQFF
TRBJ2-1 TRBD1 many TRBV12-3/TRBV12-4 TGTGCCGCGGTTCTCCCGGGACAGGGGGACAATGAGCAGTTCTTC CAAVLPGQGDNEQFF
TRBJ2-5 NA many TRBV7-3 TGTGCCAGCAGCTTATTACCCGAAGAGACCCAGTACTTC CASSLLPEETQYF
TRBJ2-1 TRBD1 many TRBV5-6 TGTGCCAGCAGGGACAGGGGGTCTCTCAATGAGCAGTTCTTC CASRDRGSLNEQFF
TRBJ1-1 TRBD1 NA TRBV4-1 TGCGCCAGCAGCCACCCGACAGGGCCCACTGAAGCTTTCTTT CASSHPTGPTEAFF
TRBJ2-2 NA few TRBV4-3 TGCGCCAGCAGCAAACTCCAGGGGTCGACCGGGGAGCTGTTTTTT CASSKLQGSTGELFF
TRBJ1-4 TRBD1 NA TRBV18 TGTGCCAGCTCACCTCGACAGGGTCATAATGAAAAACTGTTTTTT CASSPRQGHNEKLFF
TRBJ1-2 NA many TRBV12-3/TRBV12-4 TGTGCCAGCAGTCCCTCGACCGATGACATCTATGGCTACACCTTC CASSPSTDDIYGYTF
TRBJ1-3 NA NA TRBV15 TGTGCCACCAGAGAGGGAAACACCATATATTTT CATREGNTIYF
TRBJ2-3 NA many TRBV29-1 TGCAGCGTTGAGCGGGACAGCACAGATACGCAGTATTTT CSVERDSTDTQYF
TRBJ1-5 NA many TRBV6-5 TGTGCCAGCAGTTACTCGGACAGTTATCAGCCCCAGCATTTT CASSYSDSYQPQHF
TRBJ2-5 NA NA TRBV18 TGTGCCAGCTCAGTCAGGGAGACCCAGTACTTC CASSVRETQYF
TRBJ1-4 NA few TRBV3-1 TGTGCCAGCAGCCCGAGACAGATCGCAACTAATGAAAAACTGTTTTTT CASSPRQIATNEKLFF
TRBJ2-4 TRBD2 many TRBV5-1 TGCGCCAGCAGCCCGATTCTAGCGGGGGGGTATAACATTCAGTACTTC CASSPILAGGYNIQYF
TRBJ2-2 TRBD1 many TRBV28 TGTGCCAGCAGTTCCCCGGGACAGGGGACCGGGGAGCTGTTTTTT CASSSPGQGTGELFF
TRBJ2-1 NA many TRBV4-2 TGTGCCAGCAGCCAAGTCTTCCGGGGTAGCCAGTTCTTC CASSQVFRGSQFF
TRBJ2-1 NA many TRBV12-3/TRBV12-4 TGTGCCAGCACCCTACAGGGATTCAACAATGAGCAGTTCTTC CASTLQGFNNEQFF
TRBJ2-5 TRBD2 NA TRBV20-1 TGCAGTGCCGTAGTTGGAGCGGGGGGGCTTGGGGAGACCCAGTACTTC CSAVVGAGGLGETQYF
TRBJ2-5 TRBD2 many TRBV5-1 TGCGCCAGCAGCCTGGGACTAGCGGGGCCAGACCAAGAGACCCAGTACTTC CASSLGLAGPDQETQYF
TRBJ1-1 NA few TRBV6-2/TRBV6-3 TGTGCCAGCAGTTACATGAACACTGAAGCTTTCTTT CASSYMNTEAFF
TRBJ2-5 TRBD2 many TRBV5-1 TGCGCCAGCAGCTCATCTAGCGGGAAGGGGGAGACCCAGTACTTC CASSSSSGKGETQYF
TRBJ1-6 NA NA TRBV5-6 TGTGCCAGCAGCCGGACGGGGGGAAGCTCCTATAATTCACCCCTCCACTTT CASSRTGGSSYNSPLHF
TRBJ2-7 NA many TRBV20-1 TGCAGTGCTAGGGGTGGGGGACCCTCCTACGAGCAGTACTTC CSARGGGPSYEQYF
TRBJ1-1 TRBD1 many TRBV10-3 TGTGCCATACAGGGGAAGGAGAACACTGAAGCTTTCTTT CAIQGKENTEAFF
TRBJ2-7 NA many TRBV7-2 TGTGCCAGCAGCTTTGGCGGCAGGGCCTACGAGCAGTACTTC CASSFGGRAYEQYF
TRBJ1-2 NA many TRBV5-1 TGCGCCAGCAGCTTGGCCGGCGGGGCCTTAGTAGGCTATGGCTACACCTTC CASSLAGGALVGYGYTF
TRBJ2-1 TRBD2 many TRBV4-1 TGCGCCAGCAGCCAAGGTGGTAGCGGGGGGGTTTTATACAATGAGCAGTTCTTC CASSQGGSGGVLYNEQFF
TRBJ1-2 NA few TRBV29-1 TGCAGCGTGCCCGTGTCGGCTAACTATGGCTACACCTTC CSVPVSANYGYTF
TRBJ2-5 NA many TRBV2 TGTGCCAGCAGTGAAGCGCTAAGGGAGACCCAGTACTTC CASSEALRETQYF
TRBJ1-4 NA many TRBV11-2 TGTGCCAGCAGCCTCCATCCCGGGTCCCCAAGGTTTTTT CASSLHPGSPRFF
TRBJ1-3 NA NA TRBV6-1 TGTGCCAGCAGACCCGCAGGGCCTGGAAACACCATATATTTT CASRPAGPGNTIYF
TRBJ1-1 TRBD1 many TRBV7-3 TGTGCCAGCAGCCCTCAGGGGGCGGGGAACACTGAAGCTTTCTTT CASSPQGAGNTEAFF
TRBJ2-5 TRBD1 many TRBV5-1 TGCGCCAGCAGCTCGACAGGGCCGGAGACCCAGTACTTC CASSSTGPETQYF
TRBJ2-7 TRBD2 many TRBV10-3 TGTGCCATCAGTGAGGAGGAGCGGGGCATCTACGAGCAGTACTTC CAISEEERGIYEQYF
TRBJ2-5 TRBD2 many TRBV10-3 TGTGCCATCAGTGCGGGACTAGCGGGGGGGCCGGGAGAGACCCAGTACTTC CAISAGLAGGPGETQYF